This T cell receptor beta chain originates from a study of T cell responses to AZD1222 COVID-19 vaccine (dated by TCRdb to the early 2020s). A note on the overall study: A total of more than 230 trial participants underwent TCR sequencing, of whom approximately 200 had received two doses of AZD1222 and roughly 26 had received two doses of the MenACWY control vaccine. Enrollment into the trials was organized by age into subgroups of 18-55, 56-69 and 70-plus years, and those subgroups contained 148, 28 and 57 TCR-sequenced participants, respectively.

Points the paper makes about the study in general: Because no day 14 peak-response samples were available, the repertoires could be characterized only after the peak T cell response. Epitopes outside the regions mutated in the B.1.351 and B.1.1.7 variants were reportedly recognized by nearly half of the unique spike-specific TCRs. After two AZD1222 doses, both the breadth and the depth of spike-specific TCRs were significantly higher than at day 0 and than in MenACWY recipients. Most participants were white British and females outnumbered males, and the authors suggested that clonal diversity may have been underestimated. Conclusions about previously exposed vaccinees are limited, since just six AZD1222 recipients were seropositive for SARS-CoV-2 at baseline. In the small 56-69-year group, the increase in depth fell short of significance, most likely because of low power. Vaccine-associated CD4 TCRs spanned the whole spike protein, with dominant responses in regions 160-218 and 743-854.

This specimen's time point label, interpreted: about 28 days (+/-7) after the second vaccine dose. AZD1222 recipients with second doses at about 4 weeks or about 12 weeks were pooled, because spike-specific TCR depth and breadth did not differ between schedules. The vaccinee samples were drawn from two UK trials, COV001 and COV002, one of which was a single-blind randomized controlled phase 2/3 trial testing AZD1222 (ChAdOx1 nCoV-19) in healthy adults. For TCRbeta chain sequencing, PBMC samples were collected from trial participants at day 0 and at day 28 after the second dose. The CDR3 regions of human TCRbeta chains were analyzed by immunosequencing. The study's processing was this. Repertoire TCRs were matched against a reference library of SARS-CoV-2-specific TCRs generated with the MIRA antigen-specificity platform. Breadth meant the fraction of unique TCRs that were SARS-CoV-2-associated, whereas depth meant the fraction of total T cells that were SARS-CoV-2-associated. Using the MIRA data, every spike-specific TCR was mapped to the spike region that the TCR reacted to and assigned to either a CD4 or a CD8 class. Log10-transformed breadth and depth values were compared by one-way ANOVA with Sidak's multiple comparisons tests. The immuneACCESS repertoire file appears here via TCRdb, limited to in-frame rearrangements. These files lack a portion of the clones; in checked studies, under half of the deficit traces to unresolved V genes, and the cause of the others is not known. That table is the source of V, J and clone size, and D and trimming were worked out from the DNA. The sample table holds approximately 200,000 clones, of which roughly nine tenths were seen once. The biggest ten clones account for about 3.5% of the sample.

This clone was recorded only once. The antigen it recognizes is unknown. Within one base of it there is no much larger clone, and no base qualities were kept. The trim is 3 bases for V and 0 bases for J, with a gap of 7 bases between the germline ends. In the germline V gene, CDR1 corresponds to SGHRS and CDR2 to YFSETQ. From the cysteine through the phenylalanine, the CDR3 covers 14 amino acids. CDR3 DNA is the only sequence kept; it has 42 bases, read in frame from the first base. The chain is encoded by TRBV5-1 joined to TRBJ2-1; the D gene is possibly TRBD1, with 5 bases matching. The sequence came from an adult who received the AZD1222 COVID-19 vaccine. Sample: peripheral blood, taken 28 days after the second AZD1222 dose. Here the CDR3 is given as CASSSGPSYNEQFF. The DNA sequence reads TGCGCCAGCAGCTCAGGGCCCTCCTACAATGAGCAGTTCTTC.